A single sample gave rise to the 21 T cell receptor beta chains below, sequenced in a study of blood T cell repertoires in COVID-19. TCRdb's table, derived via immunoSEQ multiplex PCR, lists solely in-frame clones and lacks some. The table records about 280,000 clones, 90% of them present only once. Input material: PBMCs or T cells enriched from blood (not recorded which). The receptors here all came from a woman aged 18 to 35 with acute COVID-19.

This rearrangement joins TRBV4-1 to TRBJ1-1; maybe TRBD1 (5 bases). V was clipped by 1 base and J by 6 bases, with 15 bases between them. This CDR3 is 15 amino acids long. From germline, CDR1 is MGHRA and CDR2 YSYEKL. CDR3 region: CASSQVPGILAEAFF. The CDR3 DNA reads as TGCGCCAGCAGCCAAGTACCAGGGATTCTCGCTGAAGCTTTCTTT.

This clone was picked up one time. The chain links TRBV6-5 to TRBJ2-7, with D possibly being TRBD1 (6 bases). The CDR3 totals 14 residues. Germline V CDR1 and CDR2: MNHEY, SVGAGI. V was trimmed by 7 bases and J by 1 base, leaving 14 bases between them. This CDR3 reads CASIAGATSYEQYF. The CDR3 DNA reads as TGTGCCAGCATAGCAGGGGCGACTTCCTACGAGCAGTACTTC.

This clone was counted once. V usage is TRBV11-2 and J usage is TRBJ1-2; TRBD1 aligns across 8 bases. The CDR3 extends over 13 amino acids. Trimming at V came to 4 bases and at J to 3 bases, leaving 1 base not matched to a gene. Germline CDR1 and CDR2: SGHAT and FQNNGV. CDR3 residues: CASSSQGDYGYTF. CDR3 coding DNA: TGTGCCAGCAGCTCACAGGGGGACTATGGCTACACCTTC.

This clone was seen a single time. The chain couples TRBV7-2 to TRBJ1-2; 9 positions match TRBD1. This CDR3 has 14 residues. V lost 5 bases to trimming and J lost 8 bases; unmatched junction nucleotides: 9. The germline V gene encodes CDR1 SGHTA and CDR2 FQGNSA. The CDR3 here is CASSHRDRDPGYTF. The CDR3 DNA sequence: TGTGCCAGCAGCCACCGGGACAGGGACCCAGGCTACACCTTC.

The rearrangement uses TRBV12-5 and TRBJ2-1; a weak D match, TRBD1 (6 bases). The CDR3 is 16 residues long. Germline values: CDR1 LGHNT, CDR2 FRNRAP. The V and J ends lost 4 bases and 2 bases respectively, with 15 bases between them. DNA of the CDR3: TGTGCTAGTGGTTGGGACGGGACACCTACCTACAATGAGCAGTTCTTC. Its translation: CASGWDGTPTYNEQFF.

The gene calls are TRBV28 and TRBJ1-2; D perhaps matches TRBD1 (6 bases). V lost 8 bases to trimming and J lost 3 bases, with 10 bases between them. There are 12 residues in the CDR3. Germline V gives CDR1 MDHEN, CDR2 SYDVKM. The CDR3 sequence is CASARGYYGYTF. CDR3 DNA sequence: TGTGCCAGCGCGAGGGGGTACTATGGCTACACCTTC.

The V gene is TRBV7-9, the J gene TRBJ2-7, with 8 bases identical to TRBD1. Germline V gives CDR1 SEHNR, CDR2 FQNEAQ (reference sequence). The CDR3 extends over 15 amino acids. The ends lost 1 base at V and 6 bases at J; junction bases unmatched: 8. As DNA, the CDR3 is TGTGCCAGCAGCTTAGGGACAGGGCCACATCGCGAGCAGTACTTC. Translating it yields CASSLGTGPHREQYF.

This clone was observed a handful of times. This chain links TRBV28 with TRBJ2-7, with D perhaps TRBD2 (6 bases). CDR1 is MDHEN and CDR2 is SYDVKM in the germline V gene. This CDR3 spans 15 amino acids. Trimming left V 7 bases short and J 0 bases short, with 16 bases between. CDR3 sequence reads: CASTPWGVSSYEQYF. CDR3 sequence (DNA): TGTGCCAGCACCCCCTGGGGGGTCAGCTCCTACGAGCAGTACTTC.

V is TRBV6-5 and J is TRBJ1-2; TRBD1 agrees at 7 bases. With V trimmed by 4 bases and J by 3 bases, 8 bases remained unmatched. Germline CDR1 is MNHEY and CDR2 is SVGAGI. There are 15 residues in the CDR3. The CDR3 spells CASSSINRGDYGYTF. The CDR3, as DNA: TGTGCCAGCAGTTCCATAAACAGGGGTGACTATGGCTACACCTTC.

Here the CDR3 DNA reads TGTGCCAGCAGCTTAGCTAGCGGATCCTCCTACGAGCAGTACTTC. As protein: CASSLASGSSYEQYF. V gene TRBV11-1 combines with J gene TRBJ2-7; D perhaps matches TRBD2 (6 bases). V was cut by 0 bases and J by 0 bases, with 9 bases left in between. The CDR3 runs 15 residues. Germline V gene lookup returns CDR1 SGHAT and CDR2 FQDESV (reference sequence).

The CDR3 reads CASSLGPASSYNEQFF. The CDR3 region has the DNA TGTGCCAGCAGCTTGGGCCCCGCGAGCTCCTACAATGAGCAGTTCTTC. J is TRBJ2-1 and V is TRBV5-4, with D uncertain. Germline assignment: CDR1 SGHNT and CDR2 YYREEE (reference sequence). The V end lost 0 bases, the J end lost 0 bases, and 10 bases lay between the germline ends. There are 16 residues in the CDR3.

This chain uses TRBV28 with TRBJ2-7; 7 nucleotides line up with TRBD1. The V segment lost 7 bases and the J segment 3 bases; nucleotides outside the gene matches: 9. Germline loops: CDR1 MDHEN, CDR2 SYDVKM. The CDR3 totals 14 residues. DNA of the CDR3: TGTGCCAGCACGAACCCCGGGACAGTCTACGAGCAGTACTTC. Translating it yields CASTNPGTVYEQYF.

Regarding this clone: Other nucleotide sequences in the sample specify the same CDR3. V usage is TRBV7-9 and J usage is TRBJ2-2, with D possibly matching TRBD2 (6 bases). Trimming cost V 2 bases and J 4 bases, with 8 bases left between them. The germline gives CDR1 SEHNR, CDR2 FQNEAQ (reference sequence). This CDR3 is 14 amino acids long. The CDR3 nucleotides are TGTGCCAGCAGCTTACTGGGAGGCACCGGGGAGCTGTTTTTT. As protein: CASSLLGGTGELFF.

This chain uses TRBV24-1 with TRBJ2-7; D is undetermined. Germline assignment: CDR1 KGHDR and CDR2 SFDVKD. V dropped 9 bases and J dropped 1 base, with 9 bases sitting between them. There are 12 residues in the CDR3. The chain's CDR3 is CATPVVSYEQYF. The CDR3 nucleotides read TGTGCCACCCCAGTTGTTTCCTACGAGCAGTACTTC.

The genes are TRBV18 and TRBJ1-5, with D perhaps TRBD1 (6 bases). The CDR3 spans 15 residues. The V end was cut by 2 bases, the J end by 3 bases, with 11 bases between. From germline, CDR1 is KGHSH and CDR2 LQKENI. CDR3 sequence (DNA): TGTGCCAGCTCACCAGGACAGCTAATCAATCAGCCCCAGCATTTT. This translates into CASSPGQLINQPQHF.

The V and J genes are TRBV30 and TRBJ2-7, with 13 bases that match TRBD2. The J segment lost 2 bases and the V segment lost 0 bases, leaving 10 bases of the junction unmatched. Germline-derived CDR1 and CDR2 are GTSNPN and SVGIG (reference sequence). The CDR3 contains 18 residues. This chain's CDR3 is CAWSVLTRLAGGPYEQYF. The CDR3 nucleotides are TGTGCCTGGAGTGTACTGACACGACTAGCGGGAGGACCCTACGAGCAGTACTTC.

The chain recombines TRBV3-1 (or the pseudogene TRBV3-2) with TRBJ2-1, with 11 positions matching TRBD2. Losses at the gene ends were 4 bases for V and 9 bases for J; bases not matched to a gene: 5. Germline-derived CDR1 and CDR2 are LGHDT and YNNKEL (reference sequence). The CDR3 covers 14 residues. The CDR3 DNA is TGTGCCAGCAGCCTAGCGGGAGGGTTGAGTGAGCAGTTCTTC. Translated, it gives CASSLAGGLSEQFF.

V gene TRBV11-3 combines with J gene TRBJ2-1; D unclear. The CDR3 covers 12 residues. V lost 0 bases and J 6 bases, leaving 3 bases between the germline ends. CDR1 and CDR2 (germline): SGHNT, YENEEA. The CDR3 DNA is TGTGCCAGCAGCTTAGACCGCAATGAGCAGTTCTTC. Protein: CASSLDRNEQFF. Together with reference TRBV11-3 and TRBJ2-1, the CDR3 gives the full variable domain: EAGVVQSPRYKIIEKKQPVAFWCNPISGHNTLYWYLQNLGQGPELLIRYENEEAVDDSQLPKDRFSAERLKGVDSTLKIQPAELGDSAVYLCASSLDRNEQFFGPGTRLTVL.

The V gene is TRBV28, the J gene TRBJ2-2, with 9 bases fitting TRBD1. Per germline, CDR1 MDHEN and CDR2 SYDVKM. The CDR3 is 16 residues long. The V segment lost 3 bases and the J segment 4 bases; nucleotides outside the gene matches: 6. Here the CDR3 reads CASSFLGQGATGELFF. CDR3 bases: TGTGCCAGCAGTTTTTTGGGACAGGGTGCCACCGGGGAGCTGTTTTTT. The full variable domain, completed using reference TRBV28 and TRBJ2-2, is DVKVTQSSRYLVKRTGEKVFLECVQDMDHENMFWYRQDPGLGLRLIYFSYDVKMKEKGDIPEGYSVSREKKERFSLILESASTNQTSMYLCASSFLGQGATGELFFGEGSRLTVL.

V and J are TRBV7-9 and TRBJ1-4, with D perhaps TRBD1 (6 bases). The CDR3 is 15 residues long. From germline, CDR1 is SEHNR and CDR2 FQNEAQ (reference sequence). Trimming stripped 5 bases from V and 5 bases from J, with 15 bases between. CDR3 sequence reads: CASSPWTASNEKLFF. The CDR3 bases are TGTGCCAGCAGCCCGTGGACAGCCTCAAATGAAAAACTGTTTTTT.

This chain connects TRBV6-6 to TRBJ2-2, with D possibly matching TRBD2 (5 bases). The V gene's germline CDR1 is MNHNY and CDR2 SVGAGI (reference sequence). The V gene lost 2 bases and the J gene lost 4 bases, with 8 bases spanning the gap. The CDR3 consists of 14 residues. The CDR3 nucleotides read TGTGCCAGCAGTTACGGAGAGGGCACCGGGGAGCTGTTTTTT. As protein: CASSYGEGTGELFF.